The clone carrying this T cell receptor (beta chain) was seen a few times. The germline gives CDR1 GTSNPN, CDR2 SVGIG (reference sequence). The CDR3 is 14 amino acids. Trimming stripped 8 bases from V and 0 bases from J, with 14 bases between. These data come from a study of OX40 agonist ivuxolimab in advanced cancers. Study as a whole: Participants, around 80% male, averaged roughly 55 years of age, ranging from about 23 to 85.

Clones were read by immunoSEQ multiplex PCR, and TCRdb kept only the in-frame ones, dropping some. The sample holds roughly 66,000 clones; approximately 80% are singletons and the top ten take 0.95% to 1.5%. The TCR originated in an adult with an advanced solid tumor such as melanoma, head and neck, liver or kidney cancer. V and J are TRBV30 and TRBJ1-5; maybe TRBD1 (5 bases). Sequences were derived from CD4+ or CD8+ T cells sorted from blood, sampled in a trial of the OX40 agonist ivuxolimab. Written as DNA, the CDR3 is TGTGCCCTTGGGGCAGGGAATAGCAATCAGCCCCAGCATTTT. Translating gives CALGAGNSNQPQHF.